These 22 T cell receptor beta chains came from one sample sequenced in a study of shared clonotypes between healthy human individuals. Libraries were prepared by immunoSEQ multiplex PCR; TCRdb keeps only in-frame clonotypes and omits some of them. Here the sample spans about a million clones, approximately 80% being singletons. The sample taken for sequencing was memory CD4+ T cells from PBMCs. As to subset: CD45RA-negative fraction. These receptor sequences come from a man younger than 30 in good health. Some clones in this sample may be carry-over from other donors' samples.

The chain couples TRBV5-1 to TRBJ2-7; the D call may be TRBD1 or TRBD2 (6 bases each). CDR3 length equals 13 residues. Germline V gene lookup returns CDR1 SGHRS and CDR2 YFSETQ. V shed 3 bases and J shed 7 bases, with 14 bases lying between them. This chain's CDR3 is CASSWPGGGEQYF. In nucleotides, the CDR3 is TGCGCCAGCAGCTGGCCCGGGGGCGGGGAGCAGTACTTC.

The J gene is TRBJ2-2, the V gene TRBV5-8; 10 bases agree with TRBD2. Trimming cost V 7 bases and J 1 base; bases outside gene matches: 10. CDR3 length: 17 residues. Germline V gene lookup returns CDR1 SGHTS and CDR2 YDEGEE. The CDR3 DNA sequence: TGTGCCAGCCAAGCCCGGCCTAGCGGGAGGAACACCGGGGAGCTGTTTTTT. As protein: CASQARPSGRNTGELFF.

The genes are TRBV4-3 and TRBJ1-4; D gene ambiguous. Germline V gives CDR1 LGHNA, CDR2 YSLEER. Trimming shortened V by 4 bases and J by 7 bases, and 16 bases separated the two germline ends. The CDR3 length is 15 residues. CDR3 protein: CASSLRVALVEKLFF. CDR3 nucleotides: TGCGCCAGCAGCCTGAGGGTTGCCCTTGTTGAAAAACTGTTTTTT.

The rearrangement links TRBV28 to TRBJ1-3; 10 bases match TRBD1. This CDR3 spans 15 amino acids. Germline V gene sequence: CDR1 MDHEN, CDR2 SYDVKM. V lost 4 bases and J lost 4; bases outside the gene matches: 4. The CDR3 coding sequence is TGTGCCAGCAGTTCCTGGACAGGGGGAGGAAACACCATATATTTT. Translation: CASSSWTGGGNTIYF.

J is TRBJ1-4 and V is TRBV14; 9 bases map to TRBD1. The trim removed 3 bases at V and 5 bases at J, leaving 7 bases unmatched. CDR3 size: 16 residues. CDR1 SGHDN and CDR2 FVKESK come from the germline V gene. Written as DNA, the CDR3 is TGTGCCAGCAGCCAGAGACCGGGACAGGGAAATGAAAAACTGTTTTTT. It translates to CASSQRPGQGNEKLFF.

This clone was detected once. This rearrangement joins TRBV10-3 to TRBJ1-2; a weak D match, TRBD1 (5 bases). This CDR3 is built from 14 residues. V was cut by 0 bases and J by 8 bases, with 13 bases left in between. Germline loops: CDR1 ENHRY, CDR2 SYGVKD. The CDR3 DNA follows: TGTGCCATCAGTGAGTCGGGGGAAGGGATAGGCTACACCTTC. Protein: CAISESGEGIGYTF.

Many counts were recorded for this clone. The chain recombines TRBV11-2 with TRBJ2-6; TRBD1 matches 11 bases. Losses at the gene ends were 7 bases for V and 2 bases for J; bases not matched to a gene: 4. Germline V CDR1 and CDR2: SGHAT, FQNNGV. This CDR3 has 16 residues. Written as DNA, the CDR3 is TGTGCCAGCATGAAGGACAGGGGGCCTGGGGCCAACGTCCTGACTTTC. This translates into CASMKDRGPGANVLTF.

This clone was detected a few times. The rearrangement joins TRBV14 to TRBJ2-7, with no clear D. The CDR3 sequence is 15 residues long. Germline CDR1 is SGHDN and CDR2 is FVKESK. Trimming stripped 1 base from V and 4 bases from J, with 14 bases between. The CDR3 coding sequence is TGTGCCAGCAGCCAAGGAGAGGCGAGGTGGTACGAGCAGTACTTC. Translating it yields CASSQGEARWYEQYF.

This clone was recorded once. V and J are TRBV7-2 and TRBJ1-5; D gene uncertain. The CDR3 spans 14 residues. Germline V gene data show CDR1 as SGHTA and CDR2 as FQGNSA. Trimming took off 2 bases at V and 3 bases at J, with 8 bases between the two ends. The CDR3 nucleotides read TGTGCCAGCAGCTTAAATGCACTCAATCAGCCCCAGCATTTT. This gives the protein CASSLNALNQPQHF.

The chain carries TRBV7-9 and TRBJ2-2, with 9 bases lining up with TRBD1. Unmatched junction bases numbered 7, after V lost 2 bases and J lost 6 bases. The CDR3 sequence is 16 residues long. The germline CDR1 and CDR2 sequences are SEHNR and FQNEAQ (reference sequence). CDR3 sequence (DNA): TGTGCCAGCAGCTTAACCGGGACAGGGATTCCCGGGGAGCTGTTTTTT. This encodes CASSLTGTGIPGELFF.

This chain uses TRBV14 with TRBJ2-3, with D maybe TRBD2 (6 bases). The V end lost 11 bases, the J end lost 2 bases, and 17 bases lay between the germline ends. CDR1 and CDR2 (germline): SGHDN, FVKESK. This CDR3 region has 14 residues. The CDR3 loop is CALGRPPSTDTQYF. The CDR3 bases are TGTGCCCTGGGGAGGCCCCCTTCCACAGATACGCAGTATTTT.

This clone was seen a handful of times. The chain couples TRBV25-1 to TRBJ2-3, with 10 bases lining up with TRBD2. Germline lookup yields CDR1 MGHDK and CDR2 SYGVNS. The CDR3 is 15 amino acids. V shed 6 bases and J 2 bases; nucleotides not matched to a gene: 5. CDR3 in amino acids: CASRPAGGLTDTQYF. For the CDR3, the DNA is TGTGCCAGCAGACCAGCGGGAGGGCTCACAGATACGCAGTATTTT.

This clone was seen a few times. The chain joins TRBV28 to TRBJ1-5, with 9 bases that match TRBD1. Germline CDR1 is MDHEN and CDR2 is SYDVKM. The CDR3 loop spans 16 amino acids. V gave up 2 bases and J gave up 5 bases; unmatched junction bases: 7. CDR3 bases: TGTGCCAGCAGTTTACGAATGGGACAGGGAGATCAGCCCCAGCATTTT. Translation gives CASSLRMGQGDQPQHF.

This clone came up a few times. The chain recombines TRBV29-1 with TRBJ1-5; possibly TRBD1 for D (5 bases). The CDR3 covers 13 residues. Germline loops: CDR1 SQVTM, CDR2 ANQGSEA. The V end lost 7 bases, the J end lost 0 bases, and 10 bases lay between the germline ends. DNA of the CDR3: TGCAGCGCACGGGACGGTAGCAATCAGCCCCAGCATTTT. It yields the protein CSARDGSNQPQHF.

V usage is TRBV28 and J usage is TRBJ1-4; D unresolved. Per germline, CDR1 MDHEN and CDR2 SYDVKM. The CDR3 totals 12 residues. With 5 bases removed from V and 6 bases from J, the gap between germline ends came to 7 bases. The CDR3 nucleotides are TGTGCCAGCAGTCCCCGCGATGAAAAACTGTTTTTT. Amino acid sequence: CASSPRDEKLFF.

This clone was picked up a small number of times. V usage is TRBV2 and J usage is TRBJ2-7; 7 bases fit TRBD2. V was clipped by 5 bases and J by 5 bases; unmatched bases: 12. Germline CDR1 SNHLY, CDR2 FYNNEI. The CDR3 covers 15 residues. The chain's CDR3 is CASSTGTTGTNEQYF. The CDR3 DNA reads TGTGCCAGCAGTACCGGGACTACTGGAACAAACGAGCAGTACTTC.

This clone was detected once. A much more abundant neighbour one base away suggests this may be a read error. V is TRBV9 and J is TRBJ1-2; 7 positions match TRBD1. V lost 0 bases and J lost 7; bases outside the gene matches: 3. Germline CDR1 SGDLS, CDR2 YYNGEE. The CDR3 has 13 amino acids. The CDR3 nucleotides are TGTGCCAGCAGCGTAGGACAGGGTGGTGGCTACACCTTC. It specifies CASSVGQGGGYTF.

This chain joins TRBV30 and TRBJ2-7; 8 nucleotides match TRBD1. Trimming removed 1 base from V and 6 bases from J; junction bases left unmatched: 5. In germline, CDR1 is GTSNPN, CDR2 SVGIG (reference sequence). The CDR3 is 13 residues long. CDR3 DNA sequence: TGTGCCTGGAGTGGGCAGGGGGCCGGCGAGCAGTACTTC. Protein: CAWSGQGAGEQYF.

The V call is TRBV9, the J call TRBJ1-1, with D unclear. Trimming left V 4 bases short and J 2 bases short, with 9 bases between. This CDR3 is built from 13 residues. The germline gives CDR1 SGDLS, CDR2 YYNGEE. Here the CDR3 DNA reads TGTGCCAGCAGCACAAAACCAAACACTGAAGCTTTCTTT. This sequence encodes CASSTKPNTEAFF.

In regard to this clone: A read error likely explains this, since a far larger clone differs by one base. The same CDR3 is also encoded by other DNA sequences in this sample. In DNA, the CDR3 is TGTGCCTGGAGTCAGGACGGGGGGTCCACTGAAGCCTTCTTT. It is translated as CAWSQDGGSTEAFF. This chain joins TRBV30 and TRBJ1-1; D is perhaps TRBD1 (5 bases). Per the germline V gene, CDR1 is GTSNPN and CDR2 is SVGIG (reference sequence). The CDR3 runs to 14 residues. Based on the CDR3 plus reference TRBV30 and TRBJ1-1, the full variable domain is SQTIHQWPATLVQPVGSPLSLECTVEGTSNPNLYWYRQAAGRGLQLLFYSVGIGQISSEVPQNLSASRPQDRQFILSSKKLLLSDSGFYLCAWSQDGGSTEAFFGQGTRLTVV.

The V gene is TRBV7-8, the J gene TRBJ2-4, with 15 positions matching TRBD2. Germline trimming cut 5 bases from V and 8 bases from J; bases unmatched to any gene: 10. The CDR3 extends over 17 amino acids. Germline lookup yields CDR1 SGHVS and CDR2 FQNEAQ. CDR3 protein: CASSPPWTSGRGDIQYF. CDR3 nucleotide sequence: TGTGCCAGCAGCCCCCCGTGGACTAGCGGGAGGGGTGACATTCAGTACTTC.

V and J are TRBV27 and TRBJ2-7, with D perhaps assigned TRBD1 or TRBD2 (6 bases each). Germline V gives CDR1 MNHEY, CDR2 SMNVEV (reference sequence). With 5 bases removed from V and 2 bases from J, the gap between germline ends came to 22 bases. This CDR3 is 17 amino acids long. In nucleotides, the CDR3 is TGTGCCAGCAGTCCTACCCCACCCGGGGGCAGGACCTACGAGCAGTACTTC. Translation gives CASSPTPPGGRTYEQYF.